This T cell receptor (beta chain) was found in a study of blood T cell repertoires in COVID-19. Overall study context: T cells, B-cell-depleted T cells, or PBMCs supplied cDNA or gDNA.

Participants' reported clinical history set cohort assignment. Two negative PCRs, clearance, or symptom resolution had been documented for recovered Cohort 3 donors. Trimming stripped 5 bases from V and 3 bases from J, with 4 bases between. Germline V gene data show CDR1 as MGHDK and CDR2 as SYGVNS. The CDR3 is 11 residues long. Data came from immunoSEQ multiplex PCR; TCRdb stores just in-frame clones and leaves some out. The sample holds roughly 310,000 clones, roughly 90% seen once. This chain connects TRBV25-1 to TRBJ1-1, with unresolved D. What was sequenced was PBMCs or T cells enriched from blood (not recorded which). The sequence came from a man between 60 and 70 years old who had recovered from COVID-19. The DNA for the CDR3 is TGTGCCAGCAGTCTGTACACTGAAGCTTTCTTT. Its translation is CASSLYTEAFF.